This T cell receptor (beta chain) originates from a study of blood T cells in healthy people across ages. J was trimmed by 5 bases and V by 11 bases; bases with no gene match: 10. CDR1 is SNHLY and CDR2 is FYNNEI in the germline V gene. There are 15 residues in the CDR3. With regard to this clonotype: As yet, its antigen is unknown.

Study results and limitations: As age increased, TCR beta diversity per million T cells fell in a roughly linear fashion. Unsorted PBMC material precluded a definitive naive versus antigen-experienced comparison. Diversity estimates from one million T cells were considered underestimates.

The individuals who served as donors were healthy Caucasians living in Russia, aged roughly 6 to 95. PCR was performed a second time for roughly 7 to 11 cycles using a sample-barcoded 5' primer and a J-beta primer mix. One entry per CDR3 protein, called by TCRdb with MiXCR from the 5' RACE reads. The data show over 1,300,000 distinct CDR3 sequences, 59% seen once. The TCR sequence derives from a man between 18 and 29 years old in good health. The V gene is TRBV2, the J gene TRBJ2-5; 14 bases match TRBD2. Sequencing input: blood. The CDR3 DNA reads TGTGCCGGAAGACTAGCGGGAGGGCGTGTGGAGACCCAGTACTTC. Its translation: CAGRLAGGRVETQYF.